The 18 T cell receptor beta chains reported below all come from one sample, sequenced in a study of shared clonotypes between healthy human individuals (dated by TCRdb to 2019 to 2021). Library preparation was by the immunoSEQ multiplex PCR assay. TCRdb limited this immuneACCESS table to in-frame rearrangements with V and J called. A share of clones is missing; checked studies link under half to unresolved V genes, and the rest is unexplained. The sample contains around 1,100,000 clones, roughly 80% of them found a single time. The top ten clones comprise over 0.8% of the sample. Sequencing was carried out using memory CD4+ T cells from PBMCs. The cell subset or site label here, explained by the study, means: CD45RA-negative fraction. Source of these receptors: a man younger than 35 in good health. Some clones in this sample may be carry-over from other donors' samples.

In this sample, this clone turned up many times. The chain couples TRBV10-3 to TRBJ2-7, with 7 bases matching TRBD1. V lost 6 bases, J lost 0 bases, and 5 bases stayed unmatched. Germline CDR1 reads ENHRY; CDR2 reads SYGVKD. This CDR3 comprises 14 residues. CDR3 bases: TGTGCCATCAGGGAGACAGGGATCTCCTACGAGCAGTACTTC. Its translation is CAIRETGISYEQYF.

This clone was found once. V is TRBV4-1 and J is TRBJ2-1; 9 positions agree with TRBD2. Trimming removed 1 base from V and 7 bases from J; junction bases left unmatched: 8. CDR1 MGHRA and CDR2 YSYEKL come from the germline V gene. There are 16 residues in the CDR3. CDR3 sequence reads: CASSQGLAGVMNEQFF. The CDR3 DNA follows: TGCGCCAGCAGCCAAGGTTTAGCGGGAGTTATGAATGAGCAGTTCTTC.

In this sample, this clone turned up once. A read error may account for a junction end that differs from germline. The V and J genes are TRBV28 and TRBJ2-1; D unclear. The CDR3 length is 12 residues. Germline values: CDR1 MDHEN, CDR2 SYDVKM. The CDR3, as DNA: TGTGCCAGCAGCTTATTTTACAATGAGCAGTTCTTC. Its translation: CASSLFYNEQFF.

This clone was observed a single time. The chain couples TRBV15 to TRBJ1-5; maybe TRBD1 (5 bases). Trimming removed 4 bases at V and 9 bases at J, with 13 bases between. CDR3 size: 13 residues. Germline CDR1 LNHNV, CDR2 YYDKDF (reference sequence). CDR3 nucleotides: TGTGCCACCAGCACGAAAGGGGACGTGCCCCAGCATTTT. Protein sequence: CATSTKGDVPQHF.

This chain uses TRBV28 with TRBJ2-1; 8 bases map to TRBD2. CDR1 is MDHEN and CDR2 is SYDVKM in the germline V gene. Unmatched junction bases numbered 8, after V lost 4 bases and J lost 6 bases. The CDR3 has 15 residues. CDR3 amino acids: CASSYRREVPNEQFF. The CDR3 DNA reads TGTGCCAGCAGTTACAGGCGGGAGGTTCCCAATGAGCAGTTCTTC.

This chain joins TRBV29-1 and TRBJ1-5; D is possibly TRBD1 (6 bases). Germline loops: CDR1 SQVTM, CDR2 ANQGSEA. Trimming removed 4 bases at V and 5 bases at J, with 21 bases between. CDR3 length: 16 amino acids. CDR3 protein: CSVVISGAGADQPQHF. CDR3 nucleotide sequence: TGCAGCGTTGTTATTAGTGGGGCAGGGGCCGATCAGCCCCAGCATTTT.

V and J are TRBV29-1 and TRBJ2-1; 13 nucleotides align to TRBD2. The CDR3 has 16 residues. J gave up 6 bases and V 6 bases, and 11 bases lay outside the gene matches. The V gene's germline CDR1 is SQVTM and CDR2 ANQGSEA. This CDR3 is CSVPIGGLAGSNEQFF. The CDR3 DNA sequence: TGCAGCGTCCCTATAGGGGGACTAGCGGGATCCAATGAGCAGTTCTTC.

The chain recombines TRBV4-1 with TRBJ1-4; 7 positions agree with TRBD1. This CDR3 has 17 residues. Germline trimming cut 0 bases from V and 3 bases from J; bases unmatched to any gene: 7. Germline CDR1 MGHRA, CDR2 YSYEKL. For the CDR3, the DNA is TGCGCCAGCAGCCAAGATCGCCAGGGGGGTGCTAATGAAAAACTGTTTTTT. Translated: CASSQDRQGGANEKLFF.

Regarding this clone: Distinct nucleotide sequences in the sample also encode this CDR3. V and J are TRBV11-2 and TRBJ2-1; D gene uncertain. With 1 base removed from V and 4 bases from J, the gap between germline ends came to 5 bases. Germline V gene sequence: CDR1 SGHAT, CDR2 FQNNGV. The CDR3 sequence is 13 residues long. The CDR3 region has the DNA TGTGCCAGCAGCTTAGGTTTGTACAATGAGCAGTTCTTC. Its translation: CASSLGLYNEQFF.

CDR3 protein: CASSEAAVPTWSSYEQYF. CDR3 nucleotide sequence: TGTGCCAGCAGTGAAGCGGCGGTGCCGACCTGGAGCTCCTACGAGCAGTACTTC. This chain joins TRBV6-1 and TRBJ2-7; no firm D call. This CDR3 is 18 amino acids long. The V gene lost 0 bases and the J gene lost 0 bases, with 18 bases spanning the gap. The germline gives CDR1 MNHNS, CDR2 SASEGT.

The chain joins TRBV6-6 to TRBJ2-2, with unresolved D. The length of the CDR3 is 13 residues. The V end was cut by 5 bases, the J end by 1 base, with 5 bases between. CDR1 and CDR2 (germline): MNHNY, SVGAGI (reference sequence). The chain's CDR3 is CASSRLNTGELFF. CDR3 in DNA: TGTGCCAGCAGTCGACTGAACACCGGGGAGCTGTTTTTT.

The gene calls are TRBV30 and TRBJ1-1, with unresolved D. CDR3 length: 15 amino acids. Per the germline V gene, CDR1 is GTSNPN and CDR2 is SVGIG (reference sequence). Trimming removed 2 bases at V and 4 bases at J, with 17 bases between. The CDR3 nucleotides are TGTGCCTGGAGTCCCTCCCCTCGCGGAAGCACTGAAGCTTTCTTT. The encoded protein is CAWSPSPRGSTEAFF.

This clone is a singleton in its sample. The chain combines TRBV11-1 with TRBJ1-3; 7 bases are a match to TRBD1. The CDR3 totals 13 residues. The germline V gene has CDR1 SGHAT and CDR2 FQDESV (reference sequence). Unmatched junction bases numbered 4, after V lost 3 bases and J lost 8 bases. The CDR3 here is CASSLNRGYTIYF. CDR3 coding DNA: TGTGCCAGCAGCTTGAACAGGGGCTACACCATATATTTT.

The count of this clone is one. The chain carries TRBV27 and TRBJ2-7; D ambiguous. The germline gives CDR1 MNHEY, CDR2 SMNVEV (reference sequence). The CDR3 totals 14 residues. The V and J ends lost 7 bases and 6 bases respectively, with 19 bases between them. CDR3 in DNA: TGTGCCAGCAAGTCATCGTGGCAGACTGCCGAGCAGTACTTC. This codes for CASKSSWQTAEQYF.

V usage is TRBV7-3 and J usage is TRBJ1-2, with 7 bases lining up with TRBD1. There are 14 residues in the CDR3. Germline CDR1 and CDR2: SGHTA and FQGTGA. The V gene end was trimmed by 5 bases and the J gene end by 7 bases; junction bases not matched to a gene: 10. CDR3: CASSPGTAVGGYTF. The CDR3 bases are TGTGCCAGCAGCCCCGGGACAGCCGTTGGTGGCTACACCTTC.

In the case of this clone: Other DNA sequences in the sample encode the same CDR3. The chain carries TRBV7-8 and TRBJ2-7; D may be TRBD2 (5 bases). The CDR3 spans 14 residues. Trimming took off 1 base at V and 2 bases at J, with 9 bases between the two ends. Germline V gene lookup returns CDR1 SGHVS and CDR2 FQNEAQ. The CDR3 DNA is TGTGCCAGCAGCTTAGTGTCCGGGGCCTACGAGCAGTACTTC. Protein product: CASSLVSGAYEQYF.

This clone appeared once. The V and J genes are TRBV11-3 and TRBJ2-1, with D perhaps assigned TRBD1 or TRBD2 (5 bases each). The CDR3 totals 17 residues. V was trimmed by 0 bases and J by 9 bases, leaving 21 bases between them. Germline V gene sequence: CDR1 SGHNT, CDR2 YENEEA. CDR3 sequence (DNA): TGTGCCAGCAGCTTAGATCGATACGGGGCTCCCCCGGGTGAGCAGTTCTTC. It codes for CASSLDRYGAPPGEQFF.

This chain links TRBV28 with TRBJ2-3; D uncertain. The CDR3 contains 14 residues. Germline V CDR1 and CDR2: MDHEN, SYDVKM. V was clipped by 3 bases and J by 1 base, with 8 bases between them. CDR3 bases: TGTGCCAGCAGTTTCCTTGGAGGCACAGATACGCAGTATTTT. Residues: CASSFLGGTDTQYF. The full variable domain, rest sourced from reference TRBV28 and TRBJ2-3, is DVKVTQSSRYLVKRTGEKVFLECVQDMDHENMFWYRQDPGLGLRLIYFSYDVKMKEKGDIPEGYSVSREKKERFSLILESASTNQTSMYLCASSFLGGTDTQYFGPGTRLTVL.